These T cell receptor beta chains were read from a single sample in a study of T cells in Graves' hyperthyroidism and ophthalmopathy. TCRdb reprocessed the multiplex PCR reads with MiXCR, giving one entry per CDR3 protein. The sample gives approximately 360,000 distinct CDR3 sequences, about a sixth of which show up once; roughly a quarter is in the top ten. The sequencing sample was made of blood. The receptors originated from a young woman with Graves' hyperthyroidism that later progressed to Graves' ophthalmopathy. Both conserved end residues are part of each CDR3. The order of the fields is V gene, D gene, J gene, clone size, CDR3 DNA, CDR3 protein. D genes are given only for firm matches. The size entry is marked missing in some rows and otherwise reads once, few, many or a size class.

v_gene: TRBV20-1
d_gene: .
j_gene: TRBJ2-7
abundance: many
CDR3nt: TGCAGTGCTAGCCCCGAAGCCGGGACCTCCTACGAGCAGTACTTC
CDR3aa: CSASPEAGTSYEQYF

v_gene: TRBV9
d_gene: .
j_gene: TRBJ2-1
abundance: few
CDR3nt: TGTGCCAGCAGCGAGAGCGCCGTAATAGGGACCTACAATGAGCAGTTCTTC
CDR3aa: CASSESAVIGTYNEQFF

v_gene: TRBV5-1
d_gene: TRBD1
j_gene: TRBJ2-1
abundance: .
CDR3nt: TGCGCCAGCAGCCGGGACAGGGGGCATCATGAGCAGTTCTTC
CDR3aa: CASSRDRGHHEQFF

v_gene: TRBV4-3
d_gene: TRBD2
j_gene: TRBJ2-3
abundance: .
CDR3nt: TGCGCCAGCAGCCAAGATAATATGCTAGCGGGATCCGATACGCAGTATTTT
CDR3aa: CASSQDNMLAGSDTQYF

v_gene: TRBV6-1
d_gene: TRBD2
j_gene: TRBJ2-7
abundance: many
CDR3nt: TGTGCCAGCAGGCCCTCATGGGGGGGCGAGCAGTACTTC
CDR3aa: CASRPSWGGEQYF

v_gene: TRBV20-1
d_gene: .
j_gene: TRBJ2-4
abundance: many
CDR3nt: TGCAGTGCGGGGGCGCGACGGGATTGGGTCAAAAACATTCAGTACTTC
CDR3aa: CSAGARRDWVKNIQYF

v_gene: TRBV19
d_gene: .
j_gene: TRBJ1-4
abundance: many
CDR3nt: TGTGCCAGTGGTGAAGGAAAACTGTTTTTT
CDR3aa: CASGEGKLFF

v_gene: TRBV6-1
d_gene: TRBD1
j_gene: TRBJ2-7
abundance: many
CDR3nt: TGTGCCAGCAGCCCTCGACAGGGGTCCTACGAGCAGTACTTC
CDR3aa: CASSPRQGSYEQYF

v_gene: TRBV25-1
d_gene: TRBD2
j_gene: TRBJ2-3
abundance: .
CDR3nt: TGTGCCAGCAGGAGGGGACTAGCGGGAGATACGCAGTATTTT
CDR3aa: CASRRGLAGDTQYF

v_gene: TRBV5-6
d_gene: .
j_gene: TRBJ2-1
abundance: .
CDR3nt: TGTGCCAGCAGCTTGGCCAAGGGTTTGAGTGAGCAGTTCTTC
CDR3aa: CASSLAKGLSEQFF

v_gene: TRBV5-1
d_gene: .
j_gene: TRBJ2-3
abundance: .
CDR3nt: TGCGCCACCAGGCCCCAATATAGCACAGATACGCAGTATTTT
CDR3aa: CATRPQYSTDTQYF

v_gene: TRBV12-3/TRBV12-4
d_gene: .
j_gene: TRBJ1-2
abundance: many
CDR3nt: TGTGCCAGCAGTGCCCCGGGGAGGGGATATGGCTACACCTTC
CDR3aa: CASSAPGRGYGYTF

v_gene: TRBV5-8
d_gene: .
j_gene: TRBJ2-2
abundance: .
CDR3nt: TGTGCCAGCAGCCCGGACAGTACGATCACCGGGGAGCTGTTTTTT
CDR3aa: CASSPDSTITGELFF

v_gene: TRBV6-1
d_gene: TRBD2
j_gene: TRBJ2-1
abundance: many
CDR3nt: TGTGCCAGCAGTGGGGTGTTAGCGGGACTTTCCAATGAGCAGTTCTTC
CDR3aa: CASSGVLAGLSNEQFF

v_gene: TRBV12-3/TRBV12-4
d_gene: TRBD2
j_gene: TRBJ2-1
abundance: many
CDR3nt: TGTGCCAGCAGTGTCGGGAGGGCGGGTAATGAGCAGTTCTTC
CDR3aa: CASSVGRAGNEQFF

v_gene: TRBV28
d_gene: .
j_gene: TRBJ2-5
abundance: .
CDR3nt: TGTGCCAGCAGTTACCAGGGATTAGGGGACTTC
CDR3aa: CASSYQGLGDF

v_gene: TRBV28
d_gene: .
j_gene: TRBJ1-1
abundance: many
CDR3nt: TGTGCCAGCAGTTTTTTTCTGAACACTGAAGCTTTCTTT
CDR3aa: CASSFFLNTEAFF

v_gene: TRBV11-2
d_gene: TRBD1
j_gene: TRBJ2-1
abundance: .
CDR3nt: TGTGCCAGCAGTAGGGACCAGGGGGCTGAGCAGTTCTTC
CDR3aa: CASSRDQGAEQFF

v_gene: TRBV6-2/TRBV6-3
d_gene: .
j_gene: TRBJ1-1
abundance: many
CDR3nt: TGTGCCAGCAGTTCCACCCGGAACACTGAAGCTTTCTTT
CDR3aa: CASSSTRNTEAFF

v_gene: TRBV5-1
d_gene: .
j_gene: TRBJ2-5
abundance: .
CDR3nt: TGCGCCAGCAGCTTACGGGTGGGAGAGACCCAGTACTTC
CDR3aa: CASSLRVGETQYF

v_gene: TRBV7-8
d_gene: .
j_gene: TRBJ2-1
abundance: .
CDR3nt: TGTGCCAGCAGCTTAGGATTTAGGGGCTCTGAGCAGTTCTTC
CDR3aa: CASSLGFRGSEQFF

v_gene: TRBV20-1
d_gene: .
j_gene: TRBJ2-1
abundance: .
CDR3nt: TGCAGTGCTAGTCCCCCGGGGAGACCCTACAATGAGCAGTTCTTC
CDR3aa: CSASPPGRPYNEQFF

v_gene: TRBV20-1
d_gene: TRBD2
j_gene: TRBJ2-1
abundance: many
CDR3nt: TGCAGTGCCCAGCGTGGGCCTAGCGGGAGTAATGAGCAGTTCTTC
CDR3aa: CSAQRGPSGSNEQFF